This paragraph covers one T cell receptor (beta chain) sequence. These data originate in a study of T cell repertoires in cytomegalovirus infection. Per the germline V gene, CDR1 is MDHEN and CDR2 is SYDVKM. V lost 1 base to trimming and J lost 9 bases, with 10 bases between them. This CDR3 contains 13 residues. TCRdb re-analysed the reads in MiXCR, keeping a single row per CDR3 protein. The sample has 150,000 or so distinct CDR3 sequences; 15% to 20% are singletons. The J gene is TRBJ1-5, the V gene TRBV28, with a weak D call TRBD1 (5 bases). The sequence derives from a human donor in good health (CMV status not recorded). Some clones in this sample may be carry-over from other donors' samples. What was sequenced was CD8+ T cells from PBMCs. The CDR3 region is CASSLSGPGPQHF. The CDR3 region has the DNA TGTGCCAGCAGTTTATCGGGACCAGGGCCCCAGCATTTT.